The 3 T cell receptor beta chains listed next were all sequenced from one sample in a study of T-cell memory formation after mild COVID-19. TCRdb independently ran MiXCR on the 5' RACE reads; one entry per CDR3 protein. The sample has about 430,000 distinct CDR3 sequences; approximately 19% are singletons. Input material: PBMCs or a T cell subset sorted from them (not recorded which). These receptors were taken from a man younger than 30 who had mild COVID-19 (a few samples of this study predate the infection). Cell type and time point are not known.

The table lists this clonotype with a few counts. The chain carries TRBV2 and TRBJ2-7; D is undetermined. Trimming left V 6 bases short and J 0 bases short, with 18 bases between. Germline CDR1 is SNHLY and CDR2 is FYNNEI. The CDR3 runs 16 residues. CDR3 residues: CASSTSPDGSSYEQYV. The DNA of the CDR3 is TGTGCCAGCAGCACCTCACCGGACGGAAGCTCCTACGAGCAGTACGTC.

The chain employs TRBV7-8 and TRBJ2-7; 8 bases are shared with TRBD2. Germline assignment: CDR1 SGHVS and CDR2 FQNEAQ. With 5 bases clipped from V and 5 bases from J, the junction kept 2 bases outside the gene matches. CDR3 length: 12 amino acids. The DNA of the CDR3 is TGTGCCAGCAGCCGGACTAGCAACGAGCAGTACTTC. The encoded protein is CASSRTSNEQYF.

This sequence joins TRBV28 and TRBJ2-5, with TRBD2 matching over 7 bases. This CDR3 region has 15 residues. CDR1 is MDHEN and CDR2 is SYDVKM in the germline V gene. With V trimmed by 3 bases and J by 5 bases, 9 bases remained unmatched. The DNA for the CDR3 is TGTGCCAGCAGTTTGTTTGCGGGGGTAGGGGAGACCCAGTACTTC. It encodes CASSLFAGVGETQYF.